What follows are 6 T cell receptor beta chains derived from one specimen sequenced in a study of blood T cell repertoires in COVID-19. The assay was immunoSEQ multiplex PCR, and TCRdb's table has in-frame clones only and misses some. The table shows under 250,000 clones, with about three quarters occurring only once. Sample: peripheral blood. The receptor source for this set is a woman aged 65 to 85 with acute or convalescent COVID-19.

The gene calls are TRBV5-1 and TRBJ2-3; TRBD2 might be the D (6 bases). The CDR3 has 15 amino acids. The germline V gene encodes CDR1 SGHRS and CDR2 YFSETQ. V shed 6 bases and J shed 5 bases, with 19 bases lying between them. Here the CDR3 DNA reads TGCGCCAGCACTACTGACTGGGACTCGGGAGATACGCAGTATTTT. Its translation: CASTTDWDSGDTQYF.

The J gene is TRBJ2-1, the V gene TRBV27; 7 nucleotides line up with TRBD1. Trimming at V came to 3 bases and at J to 2 bases, leaving 4 bases not matched to a gene. This CDR3 has 15 amino acids. Germline-derived CDR1 and CDR2 are MNHEY and SMNVEV (reference sequence). In DNA, the CDR3 is TGTGCCAGCAGTTTCGGACAGGTCGCCTACAATGAGCAGTTCTTC. This translates into CASSFGQVAYNEQFF.

The rearrangement uses TRBV24-1 and TRBJ2-1, with D possibly being TRBD2 (6 bases). The CDR3 loop spans 16 amino acids. Trimming shortened V by 4 bases and J by 1 base, and 13 bases separated the two germline ends. From germline, CDR1 is KGHDR and CDR2 SFDVKD. In DNA, the CDR3 is TGTGCCACCAGTGACCTGGGGGGTTTATCCTACAATGAGCAGTTCTTC. Residues: CATSDLGGLSYNEQFF.

The table lists this clone with a count of one. The V and J genes are TRBV11-2 and TRBJ2-5; no definite D call. V was pared by 5 bases and J by 3 bases, with 13 bases between. The CDR3 is 14 amino acids. CDR1 and CDR2 (germline): SGHAT, FQNNGV. The CDR3 DNA reads as TGTGCCAGCAGCCTACCCCCTGAAGAAGAGACCCAGTACTTC. It codes for CASSLPPEEETQYF.

The V call is TRBV27, the J call TRBJ2-7; 9 nucleotides line up with TRBD1. With 6 bases clipped from V and 5 bases from J, the junction kept 8 bases outside the gene matches. In germline, CDR1 is MNHEY, CDR2 SMNVEV (reference sequence). The CDR3 runs 14 residues. CDR3 in amino acids: CASSRTGGNDEQYV. DNA for the CDR3: TGTGCCAGCAGCCGTACAGGGGGCAACGACGAGCAGTACGTC.

V usage is TRBV9 and J usage is TRBJ2-2; a possible D gene is TRBD2 (5 bases). Germline-derived CDR1 and CDR2 are SGDLS and YYNGEE. Trimming cost V 3 bases and J 1 base, with 10 bases left between them. CDR3 size: 15 residues. CDR3 DNA: TGTGCCAGCAGCGGGTCAACTAGGAACACCGGGGAGCTGTTTTTT. It translates to CASSGSTRNTGELFF.